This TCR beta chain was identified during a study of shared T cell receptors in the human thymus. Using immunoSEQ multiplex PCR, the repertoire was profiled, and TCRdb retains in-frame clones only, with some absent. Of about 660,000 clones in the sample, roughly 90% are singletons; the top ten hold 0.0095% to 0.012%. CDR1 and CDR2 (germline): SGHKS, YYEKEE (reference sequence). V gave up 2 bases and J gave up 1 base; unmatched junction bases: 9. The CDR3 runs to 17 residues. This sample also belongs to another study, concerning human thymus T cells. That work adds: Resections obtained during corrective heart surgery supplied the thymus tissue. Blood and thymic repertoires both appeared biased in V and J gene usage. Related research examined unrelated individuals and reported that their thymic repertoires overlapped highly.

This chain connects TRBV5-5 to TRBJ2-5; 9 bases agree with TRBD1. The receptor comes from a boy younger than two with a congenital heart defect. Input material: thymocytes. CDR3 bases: TGTGCCAGCAGCTTCCACCGGGACAGGGCCCCCCAAGAGACCCAGTACTTC. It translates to CASSFHRDRAPQETQYF.